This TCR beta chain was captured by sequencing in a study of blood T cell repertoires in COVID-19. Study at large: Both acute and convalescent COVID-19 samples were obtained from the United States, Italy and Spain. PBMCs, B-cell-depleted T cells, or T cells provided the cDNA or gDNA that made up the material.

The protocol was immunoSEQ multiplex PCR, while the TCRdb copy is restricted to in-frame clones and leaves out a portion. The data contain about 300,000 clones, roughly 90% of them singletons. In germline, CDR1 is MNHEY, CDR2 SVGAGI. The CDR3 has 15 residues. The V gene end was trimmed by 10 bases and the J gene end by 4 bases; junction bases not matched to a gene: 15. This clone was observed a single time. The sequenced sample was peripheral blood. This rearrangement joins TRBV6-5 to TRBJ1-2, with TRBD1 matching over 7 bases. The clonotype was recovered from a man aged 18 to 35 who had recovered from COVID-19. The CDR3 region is CATHPGGQGGYGYTF. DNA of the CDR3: TGTGCCACCCATCCAGGTGGGCAGGGGGGCTATGGCTACACCTTC.